The present TCR beta chain was sequenced within a study of T cell responses to AZD1222 COVID-19 vaccine. The sample holds one count of this clone. Sequenced by immunoSEQ multiplex PCR; TCRdb stores in-frame clones only, minus some. The repertoire holds about 140,000 clones, with more than 70% as singletons. This CDR3 comprises 16 residues. Germline-derived CDR1 and CDR2 are SGHTA and FQGTGA. V was clipped by 5 bases and J by 2 bases, with 18 bases between them. The source was peripheral blood, collected on day 0 of AZD1222 vaccination. The receptor comes from an adult in good health. The chain has TRBV7-3 and TRBJ2-5; D might be TRBD2 (6 bases). The CDR3 is CASSPYQGGTQETQYF. The CDR3 DNA follows: TGTGCCAGCAGCCCTTACCAGGGAGGCACTCAAGAGACCCAGTACTTC.